The entry that follows covers one TCR beta chain sequence. The sample comes from a study of control samples from healthy donors and cancer patients. Clones were read by immunoSEQ multiplex PCR, and TCRdb kept only the in-frame ones, dropping some. There are 150,000 to 200,000 clones in the sample; around 96% occur only once, and 8.5% lies in the top ten. This CDR3 is built from 12 residues. V was pared by 0 bases and J by 8 bases, with 8 bases between. CDR1 and CDR2 from the germline V gene are SGDLS and YYNGEE. The specimen sequenced was blood. The TCR comes from a woman aged 40 to 55 in good health. The chain recombines TRBV9 with TRBJ1-2; D gene unclear. CDR3 in amino acids: CASSVVGYGYTF. DNA of the CDR3: TGTGCCAGCAGCGTAGTCGGGTACGGCTACACCTTC.